The rows below give T cell receptor beta chains drawn from one sample of a study of beta chain features in type 1 diabetes. This table comes from immunoSEQ multiplex PCR, and its TCRdb copy is limited to in-frame clones, with some not included. The repertoire holds hundreds of thousands of clones, with roughly a sixth as singletons. The sample comprised naive CD4+ T cells from blood. Receptors originate from a young man in good health. Both conserved end residues are part of each CDR3. A D gene is named only where the DNA matches it firmly. Clone size is given for some rows only: seen once, a few or many times, or a class if the clone is expanded.

size,V,J,D,DNA,CDR3
few,TRBV7-3,TRBJ2-4,-,TGTGCCAGCAGCTTAAACCCGAACAAAAACATTCAGTACTTC,CASSLNPNKNIQYF
-,TRBV5-4,TRBJ1-1,-,TGTGCCAGCAGCTTTGTAATGGGTGAAGCTTTCTTT,CASSFVMGEAFF
few,TRBV9,TRBJ2-7,TRBD1,TGTGCCAGCAGCGCCGGGACAGGGCCCTACGAGCAGTACTTC,CASSAGTGPYEQYF
-,TRBV7-2,TRBJ1-1,-,TGTGCCAGCAGCTATAACACAGGGAGTGGGACTGAAGCTTTCTTT,CASSYNTGSGTEAFF
-,TRBV4-1,TRBJ2-1,TRBD1,TGCGCCAGCAGCCAAGTCGAGGGACAGGTCGACAATGACCAGTTCTTC,CASSQVEGQVDNDQFF
few,TRBV12-5,TRBJ2-2,-,TGTGCTAGTGGTTCGCAGGGTTCCGGGGAGCTGTTTTTT,CASGSQGSGELFF
few,TRBV28,TRBJ1-2,-,TGTGCCAGCAGTTTCGTAGGAGGCTACACCTTC,CASSFVGGYTF
-,TRBV6-5,TRBJ2-7,-,TGTGCCAGCAGTTACCCGGGACTCAACTACGAGCAGTACTTC,CASSYPGLNYEQYF
-,TRBV19,TRBJ2-5,TRBD1,TGTGCCAGTAGTAAGCGGACAGGTGAATTGTCGACCCAGTACTTC,CASSKRTGELSTQYF
-,TRBV14,TRBJ2-7,-,TGTGCCAGCAGCTCTACTAGAAACGAGCAGTACTTC,CASSSTRNEQYF
few,TRBV6-5,TRBJ2-3,TRBD1,TGTGCCAGCAGAGTAACCGGGACAGGGTACGGTACGCAGTATTTT,CASRVTGTGYGTQYF
-,TRBV7-3,TRBJ2-2,TRBD1,TGTGCCAGCAGCTTGACAGGGACGAACACCGGGGAGCTGTTTTTT,CASSLTGTNTGELFF
-,TRBV7-3,TRBJ1-1,-,TGTGCCAGCAGCTTTACCACTGAAGCTTTCTTT,CASSFTTEAFF
-,TRBV6-5,TRBJ2-2,-,TGTGCCAGCAGATTCCGGACAGTAAACACCGGGGAGCTGTTTTTT,CASRFRTVNTGELFF
few,TRBV29-1,TRBJ1-1,-,TGCAGCGTCGGAGGGCAGGGAAACACTGAAGCTTTCTTT,CSVGGQGNTEAFF
-,TRBV28,TRBJ1-5,-,TGTGCCAGCAGTTCTGGACAGCGTATTAATCAGCCCCAGCATTTT,CASSSGQRINQPQHF
few,TRBV7-9,TRBJ1-1,-,TGTGCCAGCAGCTTCAGTGGGGGAGGAACTGAAGCTTTCTTT,CASSFSGGGTEAFF
-,TRBV7-2,TRBJ1-3,-,TGTGCCAGCAGCTCAACAGGGCCTGGAAACACCATATATTTT,CASSSTGPGNTIYF
few,TRBV5-6,TRBJ1-4,-,TGTGCCAGCCTCTCGACACCGACTAATGAAAAACTGTTTTTT,CASLSTPTNEKLFF
few,TRBV5-1,TRBJ1-1,-,TGCGCCAGCCTGGCAGGAAGAGGTGAGGGCACTGAAGCTTTCTTT,CASLAGRGEGTEAFF
-,TRBV5-1,TRBJ2-1,-,TGCGCCAGCAGCTTCCAGGGTTACAATGAGCAGTTCTTC,CASSFQGYNEQFF
few,TRBV7-3,TRBJ2-1,-,TGTGCCAGCAGACGGGACTCCTACAATGAGCAGTTCTTC,CASRRDSYNEQFF
-,TRBV12-2,TRBJ1-5,-,TGTGCAAGTCGAGCCAAGCGGGATCAGCCCCAGCATTTT,CASRAKRDQPQHF
-,TRBV7-2,TRBJ1-5,-,TGTGCCAGCAGCACCCCAGGGAGGGGGCAGCCCCAGCATTTT,CASSTPGRGQPQHF
-,TRBV11-2,TRBJ2-7,TRBD2,TGTGCCAGCAGCTCGACTAGCGGGGAATCCTACGAGCAGTACTTC,CASSSTSGESYEQYF
-,TRBV7-2,TRBJ2-7,TRBD2,TGTGCCAGCAGCTCTCCTAGGGGGACTAGCCTCTTC,CASSSPRGTSLF
-,TRBV27,TRBJ2-5,-,TGTGCCAGCAGTTTTTTGGGTGTGGAGACCCAGTACTTC,CASSFLGVETQYF
-,TRBV28,TRBJ2-7,-,TGTGCCAGCAGTCCCCTCCGGGCCTACGAGCAGTACTTC,CASSPLRAYEQYF
few,TRBV2,TRBJ1-4,-,TGTGCCAGCAGTGACCTCGCCTTCCGGGGCAAGGAAAAACTGTTTTTT,CASSDLAFRGKEKLFF
-,TRBV4-3,TRBJ2-7,-,TGCGCCAGCAGCCAAGAAGGCCGGGGAGAGCAGTACTTC,CASSQEGRGEQYF
-,TRBV5-4,TRBJ2-5,-,TGTGCCAGCAGCTTGGGCTCAGCCCAAGAGACCCAGTACTTC,CASSLGSAQETQYF
-,TRBV9,TRBJ2-7,-,TGTGCCAGCAGCGTGGGTTCCCCTCTCTTGGGCGAGCAGTACTTC,CASSVGSPLLGEQYF